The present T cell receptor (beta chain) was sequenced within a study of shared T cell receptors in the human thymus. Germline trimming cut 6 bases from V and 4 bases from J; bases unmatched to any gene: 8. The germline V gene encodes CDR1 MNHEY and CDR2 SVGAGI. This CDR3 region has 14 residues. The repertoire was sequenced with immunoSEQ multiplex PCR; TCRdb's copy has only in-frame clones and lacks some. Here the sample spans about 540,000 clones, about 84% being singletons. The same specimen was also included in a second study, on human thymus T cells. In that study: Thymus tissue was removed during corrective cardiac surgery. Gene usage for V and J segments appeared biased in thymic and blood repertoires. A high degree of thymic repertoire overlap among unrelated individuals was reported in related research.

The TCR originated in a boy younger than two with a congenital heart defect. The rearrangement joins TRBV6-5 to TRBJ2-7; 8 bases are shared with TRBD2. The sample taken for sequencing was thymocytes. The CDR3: CASSPLAGGYEQYF. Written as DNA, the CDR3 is TGTGCCAGCAGCCCACTGGCGGGAGGTTACGAGCAGTACTTC.